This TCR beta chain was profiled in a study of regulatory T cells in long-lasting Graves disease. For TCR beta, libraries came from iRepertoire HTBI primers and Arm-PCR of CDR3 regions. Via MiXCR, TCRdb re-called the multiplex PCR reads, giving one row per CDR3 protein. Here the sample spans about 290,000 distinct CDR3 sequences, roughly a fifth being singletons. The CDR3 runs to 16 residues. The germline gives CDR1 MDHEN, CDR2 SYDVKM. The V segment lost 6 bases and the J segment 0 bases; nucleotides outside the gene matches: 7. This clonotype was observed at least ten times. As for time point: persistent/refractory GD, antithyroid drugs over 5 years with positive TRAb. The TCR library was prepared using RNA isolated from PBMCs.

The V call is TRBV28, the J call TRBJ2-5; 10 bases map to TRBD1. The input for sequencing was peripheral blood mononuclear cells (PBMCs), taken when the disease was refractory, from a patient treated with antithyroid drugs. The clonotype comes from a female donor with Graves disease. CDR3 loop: CASRQDRGRNQETQYF. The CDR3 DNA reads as TGTGCCAGCAGACAAGACAGGGGGCGAAACCAAGAGACCCAGTACTTC. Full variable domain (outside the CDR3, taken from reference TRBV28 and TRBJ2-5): DVKVTQSSRYLVKRTGEKVFLECVQDMDHENMFWYRQDPGLGLRLIYFSYDVKMKEKGDIPEGYSVSREKKERFSLILESASTNQTSMYLCASRQDRGRNQETQYFGPGTRLLVL.